A single sample is the source of the 10 T cell receptor beta chains below, sequenced in a study of T cell responses to AZD1222 COVID-19 vaccine. The protocol was immunoSEQ multiplex PCR, while the TCRdb copy is restricted to in-frame clones and leaves out a portion. The sample gives about 110,000 clones, 92% of which show up once; roughly 9% is in the top ten. Sequences were derived from peripheral blood, sampled 28 days after the second AZD1222 dose. All receptors derive from an adult who received the AZD1222 COVID-19 vaccine.

The chain couples TRBV5-5 to TRBJ1-1; TRBD1 agrees at 12 bases. Looked up from germline, CDR1 is SGHKS and CDR2 is YYEKEE (reference sequence). The V segment lost 4 bases and the J segment 4 bases; nucleotides outside the gene matches: 11. The CDR3 consists of 17 residues. The CDR3 DNA reads TGTGCCAGCAGCGGTTACCGGGACAGGGGGCGCGGCACTGAAGCTTTCTTT. Amino acids: CASSGYRDRGRGTEAFF.

The chain carries TRBV10-3 and TRBJ2-7, with D possibly being TRBD1 or TRBD2 (7 bases each). The CDR3 runs to 13 residues. Germline CDR1 is ENHRY and CDR2 is SYGVKD. Trimming shortened V by 6 bases and J by 4 bases, and 13 bases separated the two germline ends. DNA for the CDR3: TGTGCCATCAGCCCAGGGGGAGGGTACGAGCAGTACTTC. This gives the protein CAISPGGGYEQYF.

The chain recombines TRBV5-6 with TRBJ1-3; TRBD1 aligns across 10 bases. The CDR3 covers 16 residues. V shed 0 bases, J shed 2 bases, and the junction held 2 bases outside the gene matches. The V gene's germline CDR1 is SGHDT and CDR2 YYEEEE. The CDR3 region is CASSLEGQGPGNTIYF. The CDR3 coding sequence is TGTGCCAGCAGCTTGGAGGGACAGGGGCCTGGAAACACCATATATTTT.

This sequence joins TRBV9 and TRBJ2-7, with 8 bases fitting TRBD2. In germline, CDR1 is SGDLS, CDR2 YYNGEE. The CDR3 contains 15 residues. V gave up 0 bases and J gave up 3 bases; unmatched junction bases: 5. Here the CDR3 reads CASSVDNGRVYEQYF. CDR3 sequence (DNA): TGTGCCAGCAGCGTAGACAACGGGAGGGTCTACGAGCAGTACTTC.

V usage is TRBV18 and J usage is TRBJ1-3; D unclear. The CDR3 has 14 amino acids. Germline V gene lookup returns CDR1 KGHSH and CDR2 LQKENI. V lost 3 bases to trimming and J lost 0 bases, with 6 bases between them. CDR3 loop: CASSPQDSGNTIYF. The CDR3 coding sequence is TGTGCCAGCTCACCTCAGGACTCTGGAAACACCATATATTTT. Supplemented by reference TRBV18 and TRBJ1-3, the full variable domain reads NAGVMQNPRHLVRRRGQEARLRCSPMKGHSHVYWYRQLPEEGLKFMVYLQKENIIDESGMPKERFSAEFPKEGPSILRIQQVVRGDSAAYFCASSPQDSGNTIYFGEGSWLTVV.

Only a few counts were recorded for this clone. V gene TRBV5-1 combines with J gene TRBJ1-1; 8 nucleotides line up with TRBD1. CDR1 is SGHRS and CDR2 is YFSETQ in the germline V gene. The V gene end was trimmed by 4 bases and the J gene end by 2 bases; junction bases not matched to a gene: 7. The CDR3 spans 15 residues. The DNA of the CDR3 is TGCGCCAGCAGCCCAATCGACAGGGGAAACACTGAAGCTTTCTTT. Its protein is CASSPIDRGNTEAFF.

The chain employs TRBV5-4 and TRBJ2-1, with a weak D call TRBD1 (5 bases). The CDR3 length is 15 residues. V was shortened by 4 bases and J by 5 bases, with 16 bases between the two germline ends. CDR1 SGHNT and CDR2 YYREEE come from the germline V gene (reference sequence). The CDR3 DNA is TGTGCCAGCAGCCGGGTAGGGGAATACAACAATGAGCAGTTCTTC. It translates to CASSRVGEYNNEQFF.

V is TRBV9 and J is TRBJ2-7; no clear D gene. From germline, CDR1 is SGDLS and CDR2 YYNGEE. This CDR3 contains 13 residues. Between the trimmed V and J ends, which lost 4 bases and 7 bases, there was a span of 15 bases. This CDR3 is CASSPFRNSEQYF. CDR3 DNA: TGTGCCAGCAGCCCATTCAGGAATAGTGAGCAGTACTTC.

This rearrangement joins TRBV3-1 (or the pseudogene TRBV3-2) to TRBJ2-3, with D uncertain. The CDR3 length is 14 residues. Germline CDR1 reads LGHDT; CDR2 reads YNNKEL (reference sequence). Trimming cost V 1 base and J 7 bases, with 12 bases left between them. The CDR3 here is CASSQAQLRNTQYF. DNA of the CDR3: TGTGCCAGCAGCCAAGCTCAGCTCAGGAATACGCAGTATTTT.

The chain employs TRBV10-3 and TRBJ1-2, with 7 bases fitting TRBD1. There are 16 residues in the CDR3. Germline CDR1 and CDR2: ENHRY and SYGVKD. The J segment lost 2 bases and the V segment lost 3 bases, leaving 9 bases of the junction unmatched. The CDR3 loop is CAISETSLDRNYGYTF. CDR3 DNA sequence: TGTGCCATCAGTGAAACAAGCTTGGACAGGAACTATGGCTACACCTTC.